Listed below are T cell receptor beta chains from one sample, sequenced in a study of cytotoxic CD8 clonotypes in ibrutinib-treated CLL. Assay: immunoSEQ multiplex PCR; the TCRdb copy retains only in-frame clones and omits some. The table records over 250,000 clones, roughly three quarters of them present only once. The source material was PBMCs, sampled at disease progression, from a patient treated with ibrutinib. Source of these receptors: a human donor with chronic lymphocytic leukemia. The conserved cysteine and the conserved F or W are not part of the CDR3 here.

j_gene,len,v_gene,CDR3aa
TRBJ2-6,12,TRBV10-3,ASEPPSRANVLT
TRBJ2-2,14,TRBV7-2,ASSSRLAGVTGELF
TRBJ2-1,12,TRBV4-1,ASSAGLAFHEQF
TRBJ1-2,11,TRBV10-3,AISVAGTYGYT
TRBJ1-2,10,TRBV2,ASSAQAYGYT
TRBJ1-4,13,TRBV5-1,ASSLVKGTNEKLF
TRBJ2-2,12,TRBV7-2,ASTTTGVTGELF
TRBJ1-4,17,TRBV15,ATSRGGWTGASENEKLF
TRBJ1-1,13,TRBV9,ASSVVIRPGPEAF
TRBJ1-2,12,TRBV14,ASSQFMGDYGYT
TRBJ2-5,13,TRBV5-1,ASSLDGDTLETQY
TRBJ2-5,12,TRBV7-6,ASSLVWGNMDQY
TRBJ1-5,10,TRBV10-2,ASGTGDQPQH
TRBJ1-2,12,TRBV28,ASTPLDRVYGYT
TRBJ2-3,13,TRBV13,ASSQPGQSTDTQY
TRBJ1-2,14,TRBV11-2,ASSLDRTGEGYGYT
TRBJ2-1,12,TRBV7-3,ASSLQGSYNEQF
TRBJ2-7,11,TRBV5-5,ASKVVGQHEQY
TRBJ2-7,13,TRBV5-1,ASSPWTGGGYEQY
TRBJ2-7,8,TRBV7-9,ASSLARFP
TRBJ2-4,16,TRBV29-1,SVEAPLPGKRGKNIQY
TRBJ2-2,16,TRBV28,ASSSFTRQGAVTGELF
TRBJ2-1,11,TRBV7-3,ASSPRGLSEQF
TRBJ2-3,13,TRBV6-1,ASSEVRYRTDTQY
TRBJ2-5,9,TRBV5-6,ASSFRETQY
TRBJ2-7,11,TRBV6-5,ASSYPAGVEQY
TRBJ2-7,12,TRBV6-5,ASSWDRGGYEQY
TRBJ1-2,10,TRBV9,ASSQTRLGYT
TRBJ1-1,12,TRBV6-5,ASNLHGGNTEAF